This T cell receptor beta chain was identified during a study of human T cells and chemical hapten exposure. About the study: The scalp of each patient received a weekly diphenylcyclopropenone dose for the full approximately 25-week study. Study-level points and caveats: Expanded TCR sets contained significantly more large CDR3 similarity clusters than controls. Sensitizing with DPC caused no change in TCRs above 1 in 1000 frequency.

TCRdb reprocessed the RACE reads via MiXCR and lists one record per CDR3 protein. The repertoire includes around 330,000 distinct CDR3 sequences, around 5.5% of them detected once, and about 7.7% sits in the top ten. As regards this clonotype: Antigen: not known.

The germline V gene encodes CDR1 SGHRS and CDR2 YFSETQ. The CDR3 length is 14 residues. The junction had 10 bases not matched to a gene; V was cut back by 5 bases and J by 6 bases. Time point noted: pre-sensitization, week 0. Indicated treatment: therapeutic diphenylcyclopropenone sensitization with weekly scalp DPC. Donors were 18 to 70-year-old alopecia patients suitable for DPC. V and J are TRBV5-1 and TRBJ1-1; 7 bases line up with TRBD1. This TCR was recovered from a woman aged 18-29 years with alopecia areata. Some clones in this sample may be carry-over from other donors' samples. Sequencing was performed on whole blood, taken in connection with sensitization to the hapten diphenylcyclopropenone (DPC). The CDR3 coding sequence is TGCGCCAGCAGTTCCGACAGGGTACTGGCTGAAGCTTTCTTT. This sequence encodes CASSSDRVLAEAFF.